The 30 T cell receptor beta chains presented below share a single source sample, sequenced in a study of cytomegalovirus exposure and HLA in healthy donors (dated 2017 in TCRdb). Libraries were built with the immunoSEQ multiplex PCR assay. The multiplex PCR relied on a mix of 60 forward primers for TCR Vbeta segments and 13 reverse primers for TCR Jbeta segments. The source is immuneACCESS, and TCRdb retained only in-frame sequences with V and J called. Part of the clones is not carried over; for the studies checked, unresolved V genes explain less than half of this, and the remainder is unexplained. The sample table records around 65,000 clones; around 86% of these occur just once. The biggest ten clones account for around a tenth of the sample. Source material: PBMCs. The receptor source for this set is a female donor in good health and CMV-seronegative.

The genes are TRBV7-9 and TRBJ1-1; maybe TRBD1 (5 bases). In germline, CDR1 is SEHNR, CDR2 FQNEAQ (reference sequence). V lost 3 bases and J 0 bases, leaving 17 bases between the germline ends. The CDR3 length is 17 residues. The CDR3 loop is CASSFGGGEGLNTEAFF. CDR3 DNA sequence: TGTGCCAGCAGCTTCGGTGGGGGGGAAGGGCTGAACACTGAAGCTTTCTTT.

The chain joins TRBV11-1 to TRBJ1-2, with D uncertain. This CDR3 is built from 13 residues. V gave up 8 bases and J gave up 7 bases, with 17 bases separating them. Germline CDR1 reads SGHAT; CDR2 reads FQDESV (reference sequence). The CDR3 sequence: CASSVGGGFGYTF. DNA of the CDR3: TGTGCCAGCTCGGTGGGTGGAGGCTTTGGCTACACCTTC.

The gene calls are TRBV5-4 and TRBJ2-7, with TRBD1 matching 9 bases. Per the germline V gene, CDR1 is SGHNT and CDR2 is YYREEE (reference sequence). V gave up 4 bases and J gave up 1 base; unmatched junction bases: 3. This CDR3 has 14 residues. The DNA of the CDR3 is TGTGCCAGCAGCGGAGGGACAGGGTCCTACGAGCAGTACTTC. Translation gives CASSGGTGSYEQYF.

The genes are TRBV27 and TRBJ2-5; a possible D gene is TRBD1 (7 bases). CDR3 length equals 18 residues. Between the trimmed V and J ends, which lost 5 bases and 4 bases, there was a span of 26 bases. Germline lookup yields CDR1 MNHEY and CDR2 SMNVEV (reference sequence). Written as DNA, the CDR3 is TGTGCCAGCAGTCCCCGTATCGGCTGGCGGGACAGAGCAGAGACCCAGTACTTC. Its translation: CASSPRIGWRDRAETQYF.

The chain combines TRBV10-3 with TRBJ2-2; D is unresolved. V was pared by 2 bases and J by 0 bases, with 7 bases between. Looked up from germline, CDR1 is ENHRY and CDR2 is SYGVKD. The CDR3 contains 15 residues. The CDR3 loop reads CAISEVAANTGELFF. Here the CDR3 DNA reads TGTGCCATCAGTGAGGTTGCGGCGAACACCGGGGAGCTGTTTTTT.

The J gene is TRBJ2-3, the V gene TRBV7-9, with TRBD2 matching 10 bases. With 5 bases clipped from V and 1 base from J, the junction kept 3 bases outside the gene matches. Looked up from germline, CDR1 is SEHNR and CDR2 is FQNEAQ (reference sequence). The CDR3 spans 15 residues. CDR3 amino acids: CASSPTSGGTDTQYF. DNA of the CDR3: TGTGCCAGCAGCCCAACTAGCGGGGGCACAGATACGCAGTATTTT.

This chain connects TRBV6-5 to TRBJ1-1; D remains unclear. Germline CDR1 and CDR2: MNHEY and SVGAGI. Trimming removed 6 bases from V and 4 bases from J, with 18 bases in between. This CDR3 spans 15 amino acids. This CDR3 reads CASRPNDLKTTEAFF. For the CDR3, the DNA is TGTGCCAGCAGGCCCAACGACTTAAAGACCACTGAAGCTTTCTTT.

The chain employs TRBV15 and TRBJ1-1; D gene unclear. Trimming removed 0 bases from V and 4 bases from J, with 9 bases in between. CDR1 is LNHNV, CDR2 YYDKDF, per germline (reference sequence). The CDR3 runs 14 residues. The CDR3 is CATSRDNGATEAFF. CDR3 coding DNA: TGTGCCACCAGCAGAGATAATGGAGCCACTGAAGCTTTCTTT.

V and J are TRBV28 and TRBJ2-5; a weak D match, TRBD1 (6 bases). The V end was cut by 5 bases, the J end by 3 bases, with 10 bases between. Germline V gives CDR1 MDHEN, CDR2 SYDVKM. This CDR3 has 13 residues. This chain's CDR3 is CASSTTGKETQYF. Here the CDR3 DNA reads TGTGCCAGCAGTACTACAGGGAAAGAGACCCAGTACTTC. Complete variable domain (other parts from reference TRBV28 and TRBJ2-5): DVKVTQSSRYLVKRTGEKVFLECVQDMDHENMFWYRQDPGLGLRLIYFSYDVKMKEKGDIPEGYSVSREKKERFSLILESASTNQTSMYLCASSTTGKETQYFGPGTRLLVL.

The V call is TRBV2, the J call TRBJ2-5; 12 bases fit TRBD1. Trimming took 8 bases from V and 4 from J; bases not matched to a gene: 5. The CDR3 has 14 residues. Germline CDR1 reads SNHLY; CDR2 reads FYNNEI. CDR3 loop: CASRPGQGAETQYF. The CDR3 DNA reads TGTGCCAGCCGCCCGGGACAGGGGGCAGAGACCCAGTACTTC.

The V gene is TRBV27, the J gene TRBJ2-1; a possible D gene is TRBD2 (5 bases). CDR3 length: 16 amino acids. V was cut by 4 bases and J by 8 bases, with 21 bases left in between. The germline CDR1 and CDR2 sequences are MNHEY and SMNVEV (reference sequence). CDR3 in amino acids: CASSSSKIWIGDEQFF. DNA for the CDR3: TGTGCCAGCAGTTCGTCCAAAATTTGGATCGGGGATGAGCAGTTCTTC.

V gene TRBV15 combines with J gene TRBJ2-3; unclear D gene. The CDR3 extends over 18 amino acids. Deletions cut 0 bases from V and 7 bases from J, with 23 bases between. Germline CDR1 reads LNHNV; CDR2 reads YYDKDF (reference sequence). The CDR3: CATSRDKSVLMGKNTQYF. The CDR3 nucleotides read TGTGCCACCAGCAGAGATAAAAGCGTCCTCATGGGTAAAAATACGCAGTATTTT.

V and J are TRBV15 and TRBJ2-2, with TRBD2 matching 10 bases. Germline V gene data show CDR1 as LNHNV and CDR2 as YYDKDF (reference sequence). The J segment lost 9 bases and the V segment lost 0 bases, leaving 7 bases of the junction unmatched. This CDR3 is built from 16 residues. CDR3 region: CATSREGAGGPRELFF. The CDR3 region has the DNA TGTGCCACCAGCAGAGAGGGAGCGGGAGGGCCCAGGGAGCTGTTTTTT.

There are a few counts of this clone. The rearrangement joins TRBV29-1 to TRBJ2-5; D call uncertain. Trimming stripped 4 bases from V and 1 base from J, with 10 bases between. The germline V gene has CDR1 SQVTM and CDR2 ANQGSEA. The CDR3 is 13 amino acids. The CDR3 spells CSVGVGFQETQYF. The CDR3 DNA is TGCAGCGTTGGCGTGGGCTTCCAAGAGACCCAGTACTTC.

V is TRBV9 and J is TRBJ2-1; D possibly corresponds to TRBD1 (5 bases). V lost 0 bases and J lost 0, with 7 bases in between. This CDR3 is built from 15 residues. Germline assignment: CDR1 SGDLS and CDR2 YYNGEE. CDR3 sequence (DNA): TGTGCCAGCAGCGTAGGTACAGGCTCCTACAATGAGCAGTTCTTC. Translating it yields CASSVGTGSYNEQFF.

This clone has more than one count but fewer than ten. The chain is built from TRBV9 and TRBJ2-7, with TRBD2 as a possible D gene (5 bases). The germline V gene encodes CDR1 SGDLS and CDR2 YYNGEE. The V end lost 0 bases, the J end lost 3 bases, and 10 bases lay between the germline ends. The CDR3 is 14 residues long. The CDR3 sequence is CASSVGLAIYEQYF. CDR3 DNA: TGTGCCAGCAGCGTAGGGCTAGCAATCTACGAGCAGTACTTC.

The chain is built from TRBV4-1 and TRBJ2-7, with TRBD1 identical over 8 bases. Trimming at V came to 1 base and at J to 4 bases, leaving 3 bases not matched to a gene. Germline V gives CDR1 MGHRA, CDR2 YSYEKL. The length of the CDR3 is 14 residues. The CDR3 bases are TGCGCCAGCAGCCAAGCCAGGGGGCGGTACGAGCAGTACTTC. Its protein product is CASSQARGRYEQYF.

The genes are TRBV7-9 and TRBJ2-7, with D maybe TRBD1 (6 bases). Between the trimmed V and J ends, which lost 5 bases and 6 bases, there was a span of 17 bases. The germline CDR1 and CDR2 sequences are SEHNR and FQNEAQ (reference sequence). The CDR3 totals 14 residues. Here the CDR3 reads CASSPLGQGSEQYF. DNA of the CDR3: TGTGCCAGCAGCCCCCTGGGGCAGGGGAGCGAGCAGTACTTC.

The CDR3 region has the DNA TGTGCCTGGAGTATCCTCTACGATACGCAGTATTTT. Encoded protein: CAWSILYDTQYF. The chain links TRBV30 to TRBJ2-3; D unresolved. With 2 bases removed from V and 6 bases from J, the gap between germline ends came to 9 bases. This CDR3 contains 12 residues. CDR1 GTSNPN and CDR2 SVGIG come from the germline V gene (reference sequence).

This sequence joins TRBV27 and TRBJ1-4; no reliable D call. Trimming removed 5 bases at V and 3 bases at J, with 13 bases between. Per germline, CDR1 MNHEY and CDR2 SMNVEV (reference sequence). The CDR3 is 15 residues long. CDR3 sequence (DNA): TGTGCCAGCAGTAAAATCGACGGGGCTAATGAAAAACTGTTTTTT. Translating it yields CASSKIDGANEKLFF.

CDR3 residues: CASSPTSSGANVLTF. The CDR3 nucleotides read TGTGCCAGCAGTCCGACAAGCTCTGGGGCCAACGTCCTGACTTTC. The gene calls are TRBV6-5 and TRBJ2-6; D remains unclear. The V gene's germline CDR1 is MNHEY and CDR2 SVGAGI. The CDR3 has 15 residues. V was shortened by 5 bases and J by 0 bases, with 8 bases between the two germline ends.

This sequence joins TRBV2 and TRBJ1-4; D is perhaps TRBD1 (6 bases). The CDR3 loop spans 14 amino acids. The germline CDR1 and CDR2 sequences are SNHLY and FYNNEI. Trimming took 7 bases from V and 2 from J, leaving 11 bases between them. The CDR3 DNA follows: TGTGCCAGCACAGGGGCGACGACTAATGAAAAACTGTTTTTT. It specifies CASTGATTNEKLFF. Full variable domain (rest looked up from reference TRBV2 and TRBJ1-4): EPEVTQTPSHQVTQMGQEVILRCVPISNHLYFYWYRQILGQKVEFLVSFYNNEISEKSEIFDDQFSVERPDGSNFTLKIRSTKLEDSAMYFCASTGATTNEKLFFGSGTQLSVL.

The chain carries TRBV12-5 and TRBJ2-3, with 9 bases lining up with TRBD1. The CDR3 totals 14 residues. V shed 6 bases, J shed 3 bases, and the junction held 4 bases outside the gene matches. Germline V gene data show CDR1 as LGHNT and CDR2 as FRNRAP. CDR3 coding DNA: TGTGCTAGTGGCAAGGGACAGGGAACAGATACGCAGTATTTT. Its protein is CASGKGQGTDTQYF.

This chain uses TRBV28 with TRBJ1-1, with D hard to call. Trimming took off 2 bases at V and 7 bases at J, with 11 bases between the two ends. The germline gives CDR1 MDHEN, CDR2 SYDVKM. This CDR3 region has 13 residues. CDR3 coding DNA: TGTGCCAGCAGTTTACGGGAGTACCTTGAAGCTTTCTTT. It yields the protein CASSLREYLEAFF.

For this clone: Its ends do not fully match the called genes, so a read error is possible. The chain links TRBV6-4 to TRBJ2-6, with D possibly matching TRBD1 (5 bases). The CDR3 spans 15 residues. Germline CDR1 is MRHNA and CDR2 is SNTAGT. The CDR3 region has the DNA TGTGCCAGCAGTGCTGGCAGCTCTGGGGCCAACGGCCTGACTTTC. Protein product: CASSAGSSGANGLTF.

The chain uses TRBV19 and TRBJ1-4, with 8 bases fitting TRBD1. The length of the CDR3 is 15 residues. J lost 7 bases, V lost 7 bases, and 11 bases had no gene match. Looked up from germline, CDR1 is LNHDA and CDR2 is SQIVND (reference sequence). CDR3 region: CASIANRGGGEKLFF. The CDR3 DNA reads as TGTGCCAGTATCGCCAACAGGGGGGGAGGTGAAAAACTGTTTTTT.

A few counts support this clone. This rearrangement joins TRBV9 to TRBJ2-1; D is ambiguous. This CDR3 comprises 11 residues. V was trimmed by 2 bases and J by 8 bases, leaving 5 bases between them. Looked up from germline, CDR1 is SGDLS and CDR2 is YYNGEE. CDR3 DNA: TGTGCCAGCAGCGTTAGAGATGAGCAGTTCTTC. Protein product: CASSVRDEQFF. The entire variable domain, with the rest obtained from reference TRBV9 and TRBJ2-1, is as follows: DSGVTQTPKHLITATGQRVTLRCSPRSGDLSVYWYQQSLDQGLQFLIQYYNGEERAKGNILERFSAQQFPDLHSELNLSSLELGDSALYFCASSVRDEQFFGPGTRLTVL.

This clone was picked up a small number of times. The V gene is TRBV10-2, the J gene TRBJ2-7; 8 bases fit TRBD2. The V segment lost 4 bases and the J segment 4 bases; nucleotides outside the gene matches: 9. Germline V gene sequence: CDR1 WSHSY, CDR2 SAAADI. The CDR3 is 15 residues long. The CDR3: CASSVSGRAGYEQYF. DNA of the CDR3: TGCGCCAGCAGTGTGTCCGGGAGGGCCGGGTACGAGCAGTACTTC.

This chain uses TRBV28 with TRBJ2-7; D remains ambiguous. The germline V and J ends were trimmed by 3 bases and 2 bases, with 8 bases remaining between them. This CDR3 is built from 13 residues. Germline V gene lookup returns CDR1 MDHEN and CDR2 SYDVKM. The CDR3 loop is CASSLGRTYEQYF. The CDR3 DNA reads as TGTGCCAGCAGTTTGGGCAGAACCTACGAGCAGTACTTC.

This clone appeared a single time. V is TRBV5-1 and J is TRBJ2-3; TRBD1 aligns across 11 bases. This CDR3 is 17 amino acids long. Looked up from germline, CDR1 is SGHRS and CDR2 is YFSETQ. Germline trimming cut 7 bases from V and 0 bases from J; bases unmatched to any gene: 10. CDR3 bases: TGCGCCAGCGTTCGGACAGGGGGCTCCTCTAGCACAGATACGCAGTATTTT. This translates into CASVRTGGSSSTDTQYF.